A single sample is the source of the 19 T cell receptor beta chains below, sequenced in a study of PD-L1 blockade in urothelial cancer. Time point: pretreatment peripheral blood. Measured with immunoSEQ multiplex PCR; TCRdb has only the in-frame clones, and not every one. The sample has tens of thousands of clones; roughly 86% are singletons. The starting material was PBMCs, obtained around atezolizumab (anti-PD-L1) treatment. The receptors were gathered from a man in his 60s with urothelial cancer.

The chain joins TRBV27 to TRBJ1-6, with 8 bases identical to TRBD1. Germline CDR1 reads MNHEY; CDR2 reads SMNVEV (reference sequence). This CDR3 is 14 amino acids long. The V gene end was trimmed by 2 bases and the J gene end by 10 bases; junction bases not matched to a gene: 4. The CDR3 DNA reads TGTGCCAGCAGTTTAAGGACAGGGCGCTCACCCCTCCACTTT. It encodes CASSLRTGRSPLHF.

V gene TRBV5-1 combines with J gene TRBJ2-2, with 11 bases matching TRBD1. Trimming at V came to 0 bases and at J to 0 bases, leaving 7 bases not matched to a gene. Per germline, CDR1 SGHRS and CDR2 YFSETQ. This CDR3 comprises 19 residues. CDR3 DNA: TGCGCCAGCAGCTTGGCCGGACAGGGGGCTCTCGCGAACACCGGGGAGCTGTTTTTT. Translated: CASSLAGQGALANTGELFF.

This clone came up a few times. This chain uses TRBV5-8 with TRBJ2-5, with D unresolved. With 4 bases removed from V and 5 bases from J, the gap between germline ends came to 9 bases. The CDR3 sequence is 12 residues long. Germline CDR1 is SGHTS and CDR2 is YDEGEE. The CDR3 sequence is CASSQTEETQYF. CDR3 DNA: TGTGCCAGCAGCCAGACTGAGGAGACCCAGTACTTC.

A single count supports this clone. The V and J genes are TRBV11-3 and TRBJ1-2; D perhaps matches TRBD1 (6 bases). V gave up 4 bases and J gave up 2 bases, with 11 bases separating them. CDR1 and CDR2 (germline): SGHNT, YENEEA. The CDR3 loop spans 14 amino acids. CDR3 in DNA: TGTGCCAGCAGCTCCAGGACAGCCAACTATGGCTACACCTTC. As protein: CASSSRTANYGYTF. The full variable domain, in which reference TRBV11-3 and TRBJ1-2 provide the parts outside the CDR3, is EAGVVQSPRYKIIEKKQPVAFWCNPISGHNTLYWYLQNLGQGPELLIRYENEEAVDDSQLPKDRFSAERLKGVDSTLKIQPAELGDSAVYLCASSSRTANYGYTFGSGTRLTVV.

The chain recombines TRBV13 with TRBJ2-7; TRBD1 aligns across 8 bases. The ends lost 0 bases at V and 4 bases at J; junction bases unmatched: 5. The CDR3 runs 15 residues. Germline V gene lookup returns CDR1 PRHDT and CDR2 FYEKMQ (reference sequence). The CDR3 loop reads CASSLGQGARYEQYF. CDR3 bases: TGTGCCAGCAGCTTAGGGCAGGGGGCCCGGTACGAGCAGTACTTC.

V and J are TRBV11-2 and TRBJ1-3; 7 positions agree with TRBD1. Per germline, CDR1 SGHAT and CDR2 FQNNGV. Losses at the gene ends were 3 bases for V and 1 base for J; bases not matched to a gene: 3. The CDR3 is made up of 15 amino acids. The CDR3 bases are TGTGCCAGCAGCTTCAACAGGGGTTCTGGAAACACCATATATTTT. Residues: CASSFNRGSGNTIYF. Complete variable domain (other parts from reference TRBV11-2 and TRBJ1-3): EAGVAQSPRYKIIEKRQSVAFWCNPISGHATLYWYQQILGQGPKLLIQFQNNGVVDDSQLPKDRFSAERLKGVDSTLKIQPAKLEDSAVYLCASSFNRGSGNTIYFGEGSWLTVV.

This clone was found once. The chain combines TRBV2 with TRBJ1-5; D perhaps matches TRBD1 (5 bases). The CDR3 has 15 residues. CDR1 is SNHLY, CDR2 FYNNEI, per germline. V shed 2 bases and J shed 6 bases, with 14 bases lying between them. CDR3 loop: CASSEKTGHGQPQHF. CDR3 in DNA: TGTGCCAGCAGTGAAAAAACAGGCCACGGTCAGCCCCAGCATTTT.

J is TRBJ1-3 and V is TRBV6-4; D possibly corresponds to TRBD1 (5 bases). This CDR3 is 15 amino acids long. CDR1 and CDR2 (germline): MRHNA, SNTAGT. Trimming stripped 0 bases from V and 6 bases from J, with 12 bases between. The CDR3 DNA is TGTGCCAGCAGTGACTCGGCAGGGAGGCTAAACACCATATATTTT. Translation gives CASSDSAGRLNTIYF.

The chain carries TRBV19 and TRBJ1-1; no clear D gene. Germline-derived CDR1 and CDR2 are LNHDA and SQIVND (reference sequence). Between the trimmed V and J ends, which lost 5 bases and 2 bases, there was a span of 15 bases. The CDR3 loop spans 15 amino acids. The DNA of the CDR3 is TGTGCCAGTAGTTTGAGATTCGGGAGAAACACTGAAGCTTTCTTT. This sequence encodes CASSLRFGRNTEAFF.

The chain couples TRBV15 to TRBJ2-5; D perhaps matches TRBD1 (6 bases). This CDR3 is built from 15 residues. Trimming stripped 0 bases from V and 7 bases from J, with 15 bases between. Germline CDR1 LNHNV, CDR2 YYDKDF (reference sequence). CDR3 loop: CATSRDYQGIRTQYF. Here the CDR3 DNA reads TGTGCCACCAGCAGAGACTATCAGGGGATTCGGACCCAGTACTTC. The full variable domain, in which reference TRBV15 and TRBJ2-5 provide the parts outside the CDR3, is DAMVIQNPRYQVTQFGKPVTLSCSQTLNHNVMYWYQQKSSQAPKLLFHYYDKDFNNEADTPDNFQSRRPNTSFCFLDIRSPGLGDTAMYLCATSRDYQGIRTQYFGPGTRLLVL.

The chain employs TRBV5-8 and TRBJ1-1; 8 nucleotides agree with TRBD1. Losses at the gene ends were 4 bases for V and 1 base for J; bases not matched to a gene: 3. Germline lookup yields CDR1 SGHTS and CDR2 YDEGEE. The CDR3 has 14 amino acids. CDR3 loop: CASSIGQGNTEAFF. CDR3 sequence (DNA): TGTGCCAGCAGCATCGGACAGGGGAACACTGAAGCTTTCTTT. Combining the CDR3 with reference TRBV5-8 and TRBJ1-1 gives the whole variable domain EAGVTQSPTHLIKTRGQQATLRCSPISGHTSVYWYQQALGLGLQFLLWYDEGEERNRGNFPPRFSGRQFPNYSSELNVNALELEDSALYLCASSIGQGNTEAFFGQGTRLTVV.

The gene calls are TRBV6-4 and TRBJ2-1; TRBD2 matches at 10 bases. The V gene's germline CDR1 is MRHNA and CDR2 SNTAGT. This CDR3 has 15 residues. V dropped 4 bases and J dropped 7; count of bases not matched to a gene: 7. The CDR3, as DNA: TGTGCCAGCAGTGTGAGCGGGGGGGCATGGAATGAGCAGTTCTTC. The encoded protein is CASSVSGGAWNEQFF.

About this clone itself: The sample holds other DNA sequences that translate to the same CDR3. The chain couples TRBV5-4 to TRBJ1-4; D perhaps matches TRBD1 (5 bases). The V end lost 2 bases, the J end lost 2 bases, and 7 bases lay between the germline ends. Looked up from germline, CDR1 is SGHNT and CDR2 is YYREEE (reference sequence). The CDR3 extends over 14 amino acids. The CDR3 nucleotides read TGTGCCAGCAGCTTCCGGGGGACTAATGAAAAACTGTTTTTT. This gives the protein CASSFRGTNEKLFF.

The rearrangement joins TRBV6-6 to TRBJ2-7, with 11 bases aligning to TRBD1. V lost 6 bases, J lost 4 bases, and 11 bases stayed unmatched. This CDR3 spans 16 amino acids. The germline V gene has CDR1 MNHNY and CDR2 SVGAGI (reference sequence). The CDR3 bases are TGTGCCAGCAGGACCCCAGGACAGGGGGCGGGATACGAGCAGTACTTC. Protein: CASRTPGQGAGYEQYF.

The chain joins TRBV10-3 to TRBJ1-2; no clear D. CDR1 ENHRY and CDR2 SYGVKD come from the germline V gene. CDR3 length: 13 residues. Trimming pared 4 bases from V and 8 bases from J, leaving 14 bases between. CDR3 coding DNA: TGTGCCATCAGTGTTACCGGTCCGGGGGGCTACACCTTC. Its translation is CAISVTGPGGYTF.

The CDR3 DNA is TGTGCCAGCAGTTTGACCAGGGGGAACACTGAAGCTTTCTTT. Translating it yields CASSLTRGNTEAFF. The chain recombines TRBV28 with TRBJ1-1, with D tentatively TRBD1 (6 bases). The V end was cut by 3 bases, the J end by 1 base, with 9 bases between. The CDR3 runs to 14 residues. The V gene's germline CDR1 is MDHEN and CDR2 SYDVKM.

The V gene is TRBV7-2, the J gene TRBJ2-7, with D possibly matching TRBD2 (7 bases). This CDR3 is 14 amino acids long. Germline V lookup: CDR1 SGHTA, CDR2 FQGNSA. Deletions cut 6 bases from V and 0 bases from J, with 12 bases between. CDR3 coding DNA: TGTGCCAGCAGGGCCGGGGGGCCCTCCTACGAGCAGTACTTC. Amino acids: CASRAGGPSYEQYF.

The V call is TRBV19, the J call TRBJ1-3; possibly TRBD1 for D (6 bases). CDR1 LNHDA and CDR2 SQIVND come from the germline V gene (reference sequence). V gave up 3 bases and J gave up 0 bases, with 9 bases separating them. This CDR3 region has 15 residues. CDR3 loop: CASSIGRGSGNTIYF. The CDR3 nucleotides read TGTGCCAGTAGTATCGGCAGGGGCTCTGGAAACACCATATATTTT.

This clone has just a few counts. The chain is built from TRBV9 and TRBJ2-1, with 11 bases that match TRBD2. V gave up 2 bases and J gave up 5 bases; unmatched junction bases: 3. The CDR3 length is 15 residues. Germline CDR1 reads SGDLS; CDR2 reads YYNGEE. DNA for the CDR3: TGTGCCAGCAGCGTGGTTAGCGGGGGGGACAATGAGCAGTTCTTC. Protein product: CASSVVSGGDNEQFF.